These 12 T cell receptor beta chains share one sample of origin, sequenced in a study of shared clonotypes between healthy human individuals. Generated by immunoSEQ multiplex PCR, the TCRdb table keeps only in-frame clones and is missing some. The data hold around 2.5 million clones, with over 85% observed a single time. The sample was naive CD4+ T cells from PBMCs. The subset here: CD45RA+ positively selected. The source is a man between 18 and 35 years old in good health. Some clones in this sample may be carry-over from other donors' samples.

CDR3 DNA: TGTGCCAGCAGTCGTACATCTACAGGGGGCGTGCAGTACTTC. Encoded protein: CASSRTSTGGVQYF. The V call is TRBV7-9, the J call TRBJ2-7, with TRBD1 matching 9 bases. Per the germline V gene, CDR1 is SEHNR and CDR2 is FQNEAQ (reference sequence). V shed 6 bases, J shed 9 bases, and the junction held 12 bases outside the gene matches. The CDR3 loop spans 14 amino acids. The whole variable domain, filled in from reference TRBV7-9 and TRBJ2-7, reads DTGVSQNPRHKITKRGQNVTFRCDPISEHNRLYWYRQTLGQGPEFLTYFQNEAQLEKSRLLSDRFSAERPKGSFSTLEIQRTEQGDSAMYLCASSRTSTGGVQYFGPGTRLTVT.

In this sample, this clone turned up once. The gene calls are TRBV6-1 and TRBJ2-7, with TRBD2 matching over 11 bases. This CDR3 contains 15 residues. After removal of 6 bases from V and 2 bases from J, the junction contained 6 bases not matched to a gene. CDR1 is MNHNS and CDR2 is SASEGT in the germline V gene. The CDR3 here is CASRPGLAATYEQYF. The CDR3 DNA sequence: TGTGCCAGCAGGCCGGGACTAGCGGCCACCTACGAGCAGTACTTC.

The chain carries TRBV6-6 and TRBJ2-1; TRBD2 matches at 7 bases. The CDR3 has 15 amino acids. V shed 5 bases, J shed 0 bases, and the junction held 4 bases outside the gene matches. Germline loops: CDR1 MNHNY, CDR2 SVGAGI (reference sequence). CDR3 loop: CASSPSGPSYNEQFF. In DNA form, the CDR3 reads TGTGCCAGCAGTCCTAGCGGACCCTCCTACAATGAGCAGTTCTTC.

This clone was found a few times. Other DNA sequences in the sample encode the same CDR3. V usage is TRBV19 and J usage is TRBJ1-5; D is unresolved. The CDR3 totals 13 residues. The germline CDR1 and CDR2 sequences are LNHDA and SQIVND (reference sequence). With 4 bases removed from V and 4 bases from J, the gap between germline ends came to 8 bases. In DNA form, the CDR3 reads TGTGCCAGTAGTAGCAGAAGTAATCAGCCCCAGCATTTT. Protein: CASSSRSNQPQHF.

To note about this clone: This sample includes further DNA sequences coding for the same CDR3. The V call is TRBV11-2, the J call TRBJ2-5, with D unclear. Looked up from germline, CDR1 is SGHAT and CDR2 is FQNNGV. The CDR3 runs 11 residues. V lost 1 base, J lost 5 bases, and 2 bases lay in between. In DNA, the CDR3 is TGTGCCAGCAGCTTAGCGGAGACCCAGTACTTC. Translated: CASSLAETQYF.

V usage is TRBV6-1 and J usage is TRBJ2-5; 9 bases align to TRBD1. Germline CDR1 reads MNHNS; CDR2 reads SASEGT. The CDR3 sequence is 12 residues long. J lost 11 bases, V lost 6 bases, and 7 bases had no gene match. The CDR3 nucleotides read TGTGCCAGCAGACCGGGACAGGGACCTCAGTACTTC. This sequence encodes CASRPGQGPQYF.

In this sample, this clone turned up once. The chain employs TRBV28 and TRBJ1-1, with 9 nucleotides matching TRBD1. CDR1 MDHEN and CDR2 SYDVKM come from the germline V gene. The CDR3 consists of 16 residues. V trimming: 4 bases; J trimming: 3 bases; junction bases outside the gene matches: 9. CDR3 protein: CASSSPHRGQDTEAFF. CDR3 bases: TGTGCCAGCAGTTCCCCCCACAGGGGGCAGGACACTGAAGCTTTCTTT.

V is TRBV7-9 and J is TRBJ1-2, with D uncertain. Germline V gives CDR1 SEHNR, CDR2 FQNEAQ (reference sequence). The CDR3 loop spans 12 amino acids. V lost 5 bases to trimming and J lost 7 bases, with 11 bases between them. The CDR3 spells CASSPQSLGYTF. For the CDR3, the DNA is TGTGCCAGCAGCCCTCAATCCCTTGGCTACACCTTC.

V is TRBV28 and J is TRBJ2-3, with 8 nucleotides matching TRBD2. V lost 4 bases, J lost 6 bases, and 9 bases stayed unmatched. The CDR3 runs 15 residues. The germline gives CDR1 MDHEN, CDR2 SYDVKM. CDR3 sequence: CASSSQRELADTQYF. CDR3 coding DNA: TGTGCCAGCAGTTCCCAGCGGGAGTTAGCCGATACGCAGTATTTT.

V usage is TRBV18 and J usage is TRBJ2-4; weak D call: TRBD1 (5 bases). V lost 1 base and J 1 base, leaving 17 bases between the germline ends. CDR1 is KGHSH and CDR2 is LQKENI in the germline V gene. The CDR3 contains 18 residues. The CDR3 is CASSPRGGAEMAKNIQYF. DNA for the CDR3: TGTGCCAGCTCACCACGAGGTGGGGCAGAGATGGCCAAAAACATTCAGTACTTC.

This chain connects TRBV7-9 to TRBJ1-5; D is unresolved. The germline V gene has CDR1 SEHNR and CDR2 FQNEAQ (reference sequence). There are 15 residues in the CDR3. Trimming shortened V by 4 bases and J by 0 bases, and 10 bases separated the two germline ends. The CDR3 here is CASSYSGLSNQPQHF. For the CDR3, the DNA is TGTGCCAGCAGCTATTCCGGTCTTAGCAATCAGCCCCAGCATTTT.

This chain joins TRBV11-2 and TRBJ2-7; 8 positions agree with TRBD1. The CDR3 loop spans 17 amino acids. The germline gives CDR1 SGHAT, CDR2 FQNNGV. With 5 bases clipped from V and 3 bases from J, the junction kept 15 bases outside the gene matches. The chain's CDR3 is CASSGGFQGASFYEQYF. The CDR3 region has the DNA TGTGCCAGCAGCGGTGGCTTTCAGGGGGCTTCCTTCTACGAGCAGTACTTC.